One TCR beta chain is described in this entry. One junction end does not reproduce the germline sequence, and a read error may be involved. This CDR3 comprises 16 residues. CDR1 is SGHTA and CDR2 is FQGNSA in the germline V gene. The library came from three nested PCR rounds adapted from ARM-PCR protocols. TCRdb processed the multiplex PCR reads anew with MiXCR; each CDR3 protein has one entry. Among over 110,000 distinct CDR3 sequences, approximately 66% were seen once, and the ten largest hold roughly 18%. The data derive from a study of tumor and adjacent non-tumor tissue in lung cancer. This sample's RNA came from whole unsorted tissue.

The chain carries TRBV7-2 and TRBJ2-3, with a weak D call TRBD2 (5 bases). The TCR originated in a man aged 55-75 years with small cell lung cancer. Sequencing input: lung tumor tissue. The CDR3 sequence is CASSLLGPASTDKQYF. The DNA of the CDR3 is TGTGCCAGCAGCTTACTCGGTCCGGCTAGCACAGATAAGCAGTATTTT.